Detailed here is one T cell receptor (beta chain). Sequencing used immunoSEQ multiplex PCR; TCRdb keeps in-frame clones, though not all of them. The sample holds 45,000 to 55,000 clones; 80% to 90% are singletons and the top ten take more than 8.5%. These data are taken from a study of OX40 agonist ivuxolimab in advanced cancers. Overall study: The patients got ivuxolimab, which is an agonistic anti-OX40 (CD134) antibody.

The germline V and J ends were trimmed by 7 bases and 0 bases, with 13 bases remaining between them. Germline CDR1 reads LNHDA; CDR2 reads SQIVND (reference sequence). The CDR3 spans 15 residues. Anyone with autoimmune disease history or systemic immunosuppression was excluded. The rearrangement joins TRBV19 to TRBJ2-1; no clear D. The TCR comes from an adult with an advanced solid tumor such as melanoma, head and neck, liver or kidney cancer. Source: CD4+ or CD8+ T cells sorted from blood, taken in a trial of the OX40 agonist ivuxolimab. The CDR3 nucleotides are TGTGCCAGTACCCCAAATCCGAGCTCCTACAATGAGCAGTTCTTC. The encoded protein is CASTPNPSSYNEQFF.